One TCR beta chain is described in this entry. Its antigen remains unidentified. The source of the sample is a study of cytomegalovirus exposure and HLA in healthy donors. Whole-study context: The 120 validation repertoires, a later analysis reported, used the same platform as the 550 to 800 first-cohort repertoires.

TCRdb's table, derived via immunoSEQ multiplex PCR, lists solely in-frame clones and lacks some. The table has a few hundred thousand clones, approximately 83% seen once. Study results and limitations: Many donors shared some public TCRs, even though most TCR sequences were rare.

Material: PBMCs. This clonotype originated in a woman aged 25-40 years in good health and CMV-seropositive.

CDR3 sequence reads: CASNKKGYYGYTF. CDR3 bases: TGTGCCAGCAACAAGAAGGGGTACTATGGCTACACCTTC. V is TRBV6-1 and J is TRBJ1-2; weak D call: TRBD1 (5 bases). Germline V lookup: CDR1 MNHNS, CDR2 SASEGT. V dropped 7 bases and J dropped 3 bases, with 12 bases sitting between them. The CDR3 totals 13 residues.